Sequencing of this T cell receptor (beta chain) was carried out in a study of radiation and T cells in renal cell carcinoma (dated by TCRdb to 2019 to 2021). About the investigation overall: The samples were obtained from a clinical trial, where primary renal cell carcinomas were treated with 15 Gy stereotactic body radiation therapy and then removed by nephrectomy 4 weeks afterward. In the approximately 53 samples combined, fewer than 5 million unique CDR3 nucleotide sequences were found, encoding roughly 3,000,000 unique CDR3 amino acid sequences. In total, 50 or so samples underwent TCR beta sequencing: some 25 tumors plus 27 peripheral blood samples. Paper-wide results and their limitations: Dynamics of the blood repertoire were not tracked past 4 weeks after treatment. In blood, the top tumor clonotypes increased from baseline to 2 weeks after radiation and then shrank by 4 weeks, which suggests a temporary expansion of tumor-resident clones. Because pretreatment tumor biopsies were not available, the study could not determine whether clonotypes were already present within the tumor at baseline. The single-armed trial design could not address effects of radiation dose or scheduling on the TCR repertoire.

A note on this clone: Its antigen remains undetermined. Base-call qualities are not available, and no considerably larger clone is one nucleotide away.

The time point label here, explained by the study, means: blood 2 weeks post-SBRT. The label giving this sample's treatment or condition can be read as: 15 Gy SBRT to primary tumor, nephrectomy 4 weeks later. To track tumor-enriched clonotypes, serial peripheral blood was sampled from radiation-treated patients at baseline and at 2 weeks and 4 weeks after SBRT. Every patient's renal cell carcinoma showed clear cell pathology. The QIAamp DNA Blood Mini Kit (Qiagen) was used to prepare genomic DNA for TCR sequencing. The analyses included just those samples that passed every quality control check. TCR beta libraries were generated from genomic DNA with the immunoSEQ kit, following the manufacturer's recommendations. To prepare the libraries, a first multiplex PCR with proprietary primers was run, followed by a second PCR that added unique barcodes, and a bead cleanup was done after each round. Each sample batch included a kit-provided positive control reaction and a negative control reaction. The final libraries underwent checking on an Agilent 4200 TapeStation D1000 ScreenTape, volumetric pooling, and quantification by qPCR. Sequencing was performed on an Illumina NextSeq500 using a MidOutput 150-cycle cartridge, with 156 Read1 cycles, 15 Index1 cycles, and the kit custom primers. The pooled library was loaded at 1.0 pM with a 20% PhiX control spike-in. The study's processing was this. Vendor-processed data were analyzed in R, and a clonotype was defined as all T cells sharing the same CDR3 nucleotide sequence. For clone abundance analyses, frequencies were normalized to the 10,000 most abundant clones per sample. Public T cell clones, which averaged fewer than five per sample, were removed prior to analysis. A difference in abundance of at least 32-fold between compartments was used to define tumor-enriched and baseline blood-enriched clonotypes. A beta-binomial differential abundance model was used to identify clonotypes that were expanded or contracted between blood time points. Tumor-blood repertoire similarity was measured with the Baroni-Urbani and Buser coefficient, and group comparisons used two-tailed Wilcoxon tests in R. Not all clones reach the TCRdb copy of this immuneACCESS table, which keeps in-frame sequences only. Checked studies attribute under half of the gap to unresolved V genes and leave the rest unexplained. Clone size and the V and J calls come from that table; the DNA yielded D and trimming. The sample has roughly 75,000 clones on record, more than 75% of them singletons. Clones ranked in the top ten supply almost 6% of the sample.

The germline V gene (reference sequence) provides CDR1 MNHEY and CDR2 SMNVEV. There are 14 amino acids in the CDR3, from cysteine to phenylalanine inclusive. Only the CDR3 part of the read is kept: 42 bases, read in frame from the first base. The V and J ends are trimmed by 6 bases and 7 bases, leaving 18 bases between them. This sample comprised blood, obtained from a patient whose treatment included radiotherapy and nephrectomy. In this chain, TRBV27 is recombined with TRBJ2-5; no D gene call is confident. This TCR was sampled from a man aged 60 to 75 with renal cell carcinoma. The CDR3: CASSPMWTSGTQYF. The DNA reads TGTGCCAGCAGCCCTATGTGGACCTCGGGGACCCAGTACTTC.